This TCR beta chain was obtained from a study of response to subunit inactivated influenza vaccine. TCRdb itself ran the RT-PCR reads through MiXCR, one entry per CDR3 protein. The sample has about 190,000 distinct CDR3 sequences, 13% to 15% seen once. The CDR3 is 13 residues long. Germline V CDR1 and CDR2: SGHAT, FQNNGV. The V end was cut by 5 bases, the J end by 4 bases, with 9 bases between. This clonotype was counted at least ten times. Sequenced material: CD8+ T cells sorted from PBMCs, taken roughly 5 days after vaccination. The TCR comes from a man aged 45-60 years who received an inactivated influenza vaccine. The rearrangement links TRBV11-2 to TRBJ2-1; D unclear. This CDR3 reads CASSPEVYNEQFF. CDR3 bases: TGTGCCAGCAGCCCTGAGGTATACAATGAGCAGTTCTTC.